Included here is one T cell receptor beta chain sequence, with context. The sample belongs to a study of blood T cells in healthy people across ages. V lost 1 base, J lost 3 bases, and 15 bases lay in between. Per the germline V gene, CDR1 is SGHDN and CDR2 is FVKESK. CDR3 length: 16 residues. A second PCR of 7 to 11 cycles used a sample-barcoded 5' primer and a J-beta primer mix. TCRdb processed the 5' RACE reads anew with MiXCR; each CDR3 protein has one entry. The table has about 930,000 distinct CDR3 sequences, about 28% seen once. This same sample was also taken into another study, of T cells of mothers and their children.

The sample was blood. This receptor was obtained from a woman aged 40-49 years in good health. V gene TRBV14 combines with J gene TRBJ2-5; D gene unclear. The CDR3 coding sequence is TGTGCCAGCAGCCAAGGGGTGTTGGCGGTAAAAGAGACCCAGTACTTC. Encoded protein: CASSQGVLAVKETQYF.